The next 3 T cell receptor beta chains were all read from a single sample in a study of blood T cell repertoires in COVID-19. Repertoires were generated with immunoSEQ multiplex PCR, while TCRdb's copy carries only in-frame clones and drops some. The data contain over 450,000 clones, about 89% of them singletons. The source material was peripheral blood. The receptor set was obtained from a woman in her forties or fifties with COVID-19, enrolled during active disease.

This chain uses TRBV27 with TRBJ2-7, with 16 bases fitting TRBD2. Unmatched junction bases numbered 9, after V lost 3 bases and J lost 7 bases. This CDR3 region has 17 residues. Germline CDR1 reads MNHEY; CDR2 reads SMNVEV (reference sequence). This chain's CDR3 is CASSLIGTSGGASEQYF. The CDR3 DNA follows: TGTGCCAGCAGTTTGATAGGGACTAGCGGGGGGGCCTCTGAGCAGTACTTC.

In its sample, this clone was seen once. The chain combines TRBV9 with TRBJ1-5; no firm D call. Germline CDR1 SGDLS, CDR2 YYNGEE. The length of the CDR3 is 13 residues. V was cut by 4 bases and J by 4 bases, with 9 bases left in between. The CDR3 nucleotides read TGTGCCAGCAGCCAATCATTTAATCAGCCCCAGCATTTT. This gives the protein CASSQSFNQPQHF. The full variable domain, in which reference TRBV9 and TRBJ1-5 provide the parts outside the CDR3, is DSGVTQTPKHLITATGQRVTLRCSPRSGDLSVYWYQQSLDQGLQFLIQYYNGEERAKGNILERFSAQQFPDLHSELNLSSLELGDSALYFCASSQSFNQPQHFGDGTRLSIL.

The chain links TRBV6-4 to TRBJ1-1; D is undetermined. Germline V gene data show CDR1 as MRHNA and CDR2 as SNTAGT. Trimming took off 5 bases at V and 1 base at J, with 8 bases between the two ends. CDR3 length: 13 residues. The CDR3 sequence: CASSFQQNTEAFF. The CDR3 coding sequence is TGTGCCAGCAGTTTTCAACAGAACACTGAAGCTTTCTTT.